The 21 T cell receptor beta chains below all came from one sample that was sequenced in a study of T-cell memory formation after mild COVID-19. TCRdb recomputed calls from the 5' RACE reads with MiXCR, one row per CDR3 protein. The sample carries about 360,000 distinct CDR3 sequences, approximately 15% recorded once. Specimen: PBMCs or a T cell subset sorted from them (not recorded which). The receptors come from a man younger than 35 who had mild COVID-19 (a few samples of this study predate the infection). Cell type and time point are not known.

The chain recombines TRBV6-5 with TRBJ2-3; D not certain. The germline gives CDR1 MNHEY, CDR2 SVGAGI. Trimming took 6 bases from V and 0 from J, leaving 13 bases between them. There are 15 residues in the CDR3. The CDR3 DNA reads TGTGCCAGCAGGAAGGCGGCGCGGAGCACAGATACGCAGTATTTT. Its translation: CASRKAARSTDTQYF.

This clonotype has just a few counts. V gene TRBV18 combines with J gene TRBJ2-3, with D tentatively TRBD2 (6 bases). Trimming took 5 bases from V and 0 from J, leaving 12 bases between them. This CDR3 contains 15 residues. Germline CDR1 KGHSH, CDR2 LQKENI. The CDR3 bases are TGTGCCAGCTCAACGACCGGGACTAGCACAGATACGCAGTATTTT. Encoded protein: CASSTTGTSTDTQYF.

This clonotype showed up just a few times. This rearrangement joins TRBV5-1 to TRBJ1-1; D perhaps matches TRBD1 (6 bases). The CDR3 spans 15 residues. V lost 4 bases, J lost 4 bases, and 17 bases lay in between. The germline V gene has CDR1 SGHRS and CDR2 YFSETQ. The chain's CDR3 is CASSPFADRSTEAFF. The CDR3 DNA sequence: TGCGCCAGCAGCCCGTTTGCGGACAGAAGCACTGAAGCTTTCTTT.

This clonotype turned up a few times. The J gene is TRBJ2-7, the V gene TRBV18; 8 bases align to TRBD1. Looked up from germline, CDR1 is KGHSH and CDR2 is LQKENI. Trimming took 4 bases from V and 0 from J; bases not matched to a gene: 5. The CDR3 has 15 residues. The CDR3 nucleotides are TGTGCCAGCTCACTCCAGGGGGCAAGCTCCTACGAGCAGTACTTC. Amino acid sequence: CASSLQGASSYEQYF. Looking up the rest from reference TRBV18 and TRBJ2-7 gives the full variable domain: NAGVMQNPRHLVRRRGQEARLRCSPMKGHSHVYWYRQLPEEGLKFMVYLQKENIIDESGMPKERFSAEFPKEGPSILRIQQVVRGDSAAYFCASSLQGASSYEQYFGPGTRLTVT.

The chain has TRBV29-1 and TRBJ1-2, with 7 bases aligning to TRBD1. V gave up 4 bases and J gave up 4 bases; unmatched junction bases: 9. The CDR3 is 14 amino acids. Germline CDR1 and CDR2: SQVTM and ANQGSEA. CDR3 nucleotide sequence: TGCAGCGTTGGACAGGGCGCAGGTCTCTATGGCTACACCTTC. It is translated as CSVGQGAGLYGYTF.

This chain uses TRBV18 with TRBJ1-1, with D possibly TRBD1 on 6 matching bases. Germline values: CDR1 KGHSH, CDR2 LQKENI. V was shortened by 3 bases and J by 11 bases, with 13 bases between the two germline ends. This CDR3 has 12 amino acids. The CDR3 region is CASSPANRDAFF. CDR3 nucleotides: TGTGCCAGCTCACCCGCCAACAGGGATGCTTTCTTT.

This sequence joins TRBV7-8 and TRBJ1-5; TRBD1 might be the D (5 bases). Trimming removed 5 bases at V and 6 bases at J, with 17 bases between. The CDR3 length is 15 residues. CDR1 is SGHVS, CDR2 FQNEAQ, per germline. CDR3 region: CASSRVALRGQPQHF. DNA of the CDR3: TGTGCCAGCAGCCGAGTCGCGCTAAGGGGTCAGCCCCAGCATTTT.

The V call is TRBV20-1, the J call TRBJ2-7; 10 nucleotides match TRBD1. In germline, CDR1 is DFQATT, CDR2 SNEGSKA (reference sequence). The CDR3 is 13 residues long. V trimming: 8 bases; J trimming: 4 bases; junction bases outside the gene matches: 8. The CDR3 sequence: CSILGQGSYEQYF. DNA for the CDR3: TGCAGTATTCTGGGACAGGGGTCGTACGAGCAGTACTTC.

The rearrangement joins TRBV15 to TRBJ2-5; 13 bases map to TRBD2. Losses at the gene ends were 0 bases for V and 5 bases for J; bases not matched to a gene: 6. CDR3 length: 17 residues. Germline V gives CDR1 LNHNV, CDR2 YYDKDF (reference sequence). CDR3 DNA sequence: TGTGCCACCAGCAGAGAGGGGGGACTAGCGGGGTTGGAGACCCAGTACTTC. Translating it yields CATSREGGLAGLETQYF. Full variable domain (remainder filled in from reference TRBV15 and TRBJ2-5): DAMVIQNPRYQVTQFGKPVTLSCSQTLNHNVMYWYQQKSSQAPKLLFHYYDKDFNNEADTPDNFQSRRPNTSFCFLDIRSPGLGDTAMYLCATSREGGLAGLETQYFGPGTRLLVL.

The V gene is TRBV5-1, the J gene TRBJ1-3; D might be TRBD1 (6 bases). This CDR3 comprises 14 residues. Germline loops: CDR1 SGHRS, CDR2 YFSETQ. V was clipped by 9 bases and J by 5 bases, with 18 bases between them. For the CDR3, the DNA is TGCGCCATATTCACCGGGACAAAAAGAAACACCATATATTTT. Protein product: CAIFTGTKRNTIYF.

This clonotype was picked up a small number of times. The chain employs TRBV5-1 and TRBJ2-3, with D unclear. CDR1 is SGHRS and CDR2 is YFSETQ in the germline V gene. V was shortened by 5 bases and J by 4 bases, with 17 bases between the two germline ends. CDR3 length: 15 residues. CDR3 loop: CASRSGHSTPDTQYF. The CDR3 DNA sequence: TGCGCCAGCAGGTCCGGTCACTCAACCCCAGATACGCAGTATTTT.

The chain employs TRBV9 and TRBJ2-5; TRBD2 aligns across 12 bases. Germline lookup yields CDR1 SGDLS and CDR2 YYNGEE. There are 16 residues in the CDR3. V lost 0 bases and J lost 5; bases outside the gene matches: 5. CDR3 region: CASSVASGGAGETQYF. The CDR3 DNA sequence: TGTGCCAGCAGCGTAGCTAGCGGGGGGGCCGGGGAGACCCAGTACTTC. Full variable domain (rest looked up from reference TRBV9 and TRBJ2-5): DSGVTQTPKHLITATGQRVTLRCSPRSGDLSVYWYQQSLDQGLQFLIQYYNGEERAKGNILERFSAQQFPDLHSELNLSSLELGDSALYFCASSVASGGAGETQYFGPGTRLLVL.

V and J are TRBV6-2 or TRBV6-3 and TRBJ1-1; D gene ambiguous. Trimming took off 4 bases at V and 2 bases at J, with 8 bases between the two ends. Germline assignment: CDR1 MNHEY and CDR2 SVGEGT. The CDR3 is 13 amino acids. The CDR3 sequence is CASSSPRNTEAFF. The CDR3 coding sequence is TGTGCCAGCAGTTCCCCGCGTAACACTGAAGCTTTCTTT.

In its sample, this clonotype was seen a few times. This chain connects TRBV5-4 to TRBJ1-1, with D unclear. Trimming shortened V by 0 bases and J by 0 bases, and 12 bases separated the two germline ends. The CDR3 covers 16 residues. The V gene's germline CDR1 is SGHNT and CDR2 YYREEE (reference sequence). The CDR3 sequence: CASSLGSGGLNTEAFF. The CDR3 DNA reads TGTGCCAGCAGCTTGGGTTCAGGAGGTCTGAACACTGAAGCTTTCTTT.

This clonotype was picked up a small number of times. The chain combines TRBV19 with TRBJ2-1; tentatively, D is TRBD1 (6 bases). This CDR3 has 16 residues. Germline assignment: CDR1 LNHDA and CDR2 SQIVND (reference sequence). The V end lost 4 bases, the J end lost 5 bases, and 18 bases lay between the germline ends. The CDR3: CASSSRVDRPDNEQFF. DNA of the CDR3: TGTGCCAGTAGTAGTAGGGTGGACAGACCCGACAATGAGCAGTTCTTC. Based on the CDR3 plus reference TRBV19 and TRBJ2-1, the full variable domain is DGGITQSPKYLFRKEGQNVTLSCEQNLNHDAMYWYRQDPGQGLRLIYYSQIVNDFQKGDIAEGYSVSREKKESFPLTVTSAQKNPTAFYLCASSSRVDRPDNEQFFGPGTRLTVL.

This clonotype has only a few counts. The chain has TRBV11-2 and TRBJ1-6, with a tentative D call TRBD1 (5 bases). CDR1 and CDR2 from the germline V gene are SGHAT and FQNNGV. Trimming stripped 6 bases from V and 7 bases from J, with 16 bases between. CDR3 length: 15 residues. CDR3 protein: CASRGGGSRNSPLHF. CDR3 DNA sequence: TGTGCCAGCAGGGGGGGTGGGAGCCGAAATTCACCCCTCCACTTT.

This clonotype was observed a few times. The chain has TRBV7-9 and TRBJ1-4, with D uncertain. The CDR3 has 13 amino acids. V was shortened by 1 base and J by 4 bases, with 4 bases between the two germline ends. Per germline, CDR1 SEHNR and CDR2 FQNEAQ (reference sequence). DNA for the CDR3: TGTGCCAGCAGCTTAGTGTATAATGAAAAACTGTTTTTT. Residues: CASSLVYNEKLFF.

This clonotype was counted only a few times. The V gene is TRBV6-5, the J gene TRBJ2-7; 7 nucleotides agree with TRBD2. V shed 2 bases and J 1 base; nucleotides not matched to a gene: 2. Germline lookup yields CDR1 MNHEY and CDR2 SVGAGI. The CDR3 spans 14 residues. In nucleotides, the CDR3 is TGTGCCAGCAGTTACGCGCGGGGGTCCTACGAGCAGTACTTC. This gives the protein CASSYARGSYEQYF.

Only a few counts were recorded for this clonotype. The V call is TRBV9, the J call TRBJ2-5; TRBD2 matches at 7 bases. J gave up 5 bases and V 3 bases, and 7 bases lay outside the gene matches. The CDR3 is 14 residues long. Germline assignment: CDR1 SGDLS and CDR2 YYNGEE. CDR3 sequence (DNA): TGTGCCAGCAGCGGACGGGGGGTCCGGGAGACCCAGTACTTC. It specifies CASSGRGVRETQYF.

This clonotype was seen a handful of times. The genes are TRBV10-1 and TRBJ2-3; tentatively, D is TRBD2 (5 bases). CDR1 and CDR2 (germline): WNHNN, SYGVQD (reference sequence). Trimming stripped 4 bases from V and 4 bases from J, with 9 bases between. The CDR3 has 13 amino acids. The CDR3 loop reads CASSAQRADTQYF. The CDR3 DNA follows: TGCGCCAGCAGTGCCCAGAGGGCAGATACGCAGTATTTT.

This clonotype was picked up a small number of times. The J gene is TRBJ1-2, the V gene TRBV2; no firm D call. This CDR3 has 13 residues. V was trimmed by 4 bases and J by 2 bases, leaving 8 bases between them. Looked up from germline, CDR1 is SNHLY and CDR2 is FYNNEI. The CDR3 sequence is CASSVWENYGYTF. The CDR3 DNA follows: TGTGCCAGCAGTGTATGGGAAAACTATGGCTACACCTTC.